Listed below are T cell receptor beta chains from one sample, sequenced in a study of glioma-infiltrating T cells after dendritic cell vaccination. The repertoire was sequenced with immunoSEQ multiplex PCR; TCRdb's copy has only in-frame clones and lacks some. The sample carries about 100,000 clones, roughly 83% recorded once. The sequences come from blood, collected before dendritic cell vaccination. All receptors come from a human donor with glioblastoma. Each CDR3 is given with its conserved first and last residue. A D gene is named only where the DNA matches it firmly. Expanded clones get a size class; other rows say once, few or many, or leave the size out.

v_gene: TRBV7-2; abundance: .; d_gene: .; j_gene: TRBJ1-2; CDR3nt: TGTGCCAGCAGCTTAGATCAGGGTGTGAATGGCTACACCTTC; CDR3aa: CASSLDQGVNGYTF
v_gene: TRBV28; abundance: .; d_gene: TRBD1; j_gene: TRBJ1-5; CDR3nt: TGTGCCAGCAGTTTAAAAGGGGGGACAGTGAAGGACAATCAGCCCCAGCATTTT; CDR3aa: CASSLKGGTVKDNQPQHF
v_gene: TRBV30; abundance: .; d_gene: TRBD2; j_gene: TRBJ2-5; CDR3nt: TGTGCCTGGAGTGTAGGTGCGGGGGGGCCAGAGACCCAGTACTTC; CDR3aa: CAWSVGAGGPETQYF
v_gene: TRBV30; abundance: .; d_gene: .; j_gene: TRBJ2-2; CDR3nt: TGTGCCTGGAGGGAGGGGCCCGGGGAGCTGTTTTTT; CDR3aa: CAWREGPGELFF
v_gene: TRBV5-1; abundance: once; d_gene: .; j_gene: TRBJ2-2; CDR3nt: TGCGCCAGCTGCCTAAGAGGAGGGAACACCGGGGAGCTGTTTTTT; CDR3aa: CASCLRGGNTGELFF
v_gene: TRBV7-8; abundance: .; d_gene: TRBD1; j_gene: TRBJ1-1; CDR3nt: TGTGCCAGCAGCCACAGGGGGGGTCACGCTGAAGCTTTCTTT; CDR3aa: CASSHRGGHAEAFF
v_gene: TRBV11-2; abundance: few; d_gene: .; j_gene: TRBJ2-3; CDR3nt: TGTGCCAGCAGCTTAGATGCGTATACGCAGTATTTT; CDR3aa: CASSLDAYTQYF
v_gene: TRBV6-5; abundance: few; d_gene: .; j_gene: TRBJ1-1; CDR3nt: TGTGCCAGCAGTTGGGGCCAGGGCGTGAACACTGAAGCTTTCTTT; CDR3aa: CASSWGQGVNTEAFF
v_gene: TRBV11-2; abundance: .; d_gene: TRBD2; j_gene: TRBJ2-5; CDR3nt: TGTGCCAGCAGCTTAGTACTAGCGGGAGAGACCCAGTACTTC; CDR3aa: CASSLVLAGETQYF
v_gene: TRBV19; abundance: .; d_gene: .; j_gene: TRBJ2-7; CDR3nt: TGTGCCAGTAGTAAAGGAGTGATCTCCTACGAGCAGTACTTC; CDR3aa: CASSKGVISYEQYF
v_gene: TRBV2; abundance: .; d_gene: .; j_gene: TRBJ2-5; CDR3nt: TGTGCCAGCAGTGAAGACACCAGCCAAGAGACCCAGTACTTC; CDR3aa: CASSEDTSQETQYF
v_gene: TRBV19; abundance: .; d_gene: TRBD1; j_gene: TRBJ1-1; CDR3nt: TGTGCCACCGAGGGGCGGACAGACCACAGGGGTTTCTTT; CDR3aa: CATEGRTDHRGFF
v_gene: TRBV5-1; abundance: once; d_gene: TRBD2; j_gene: TRBJ2-5; CDR3nt: TGCGCCAGCAGCAATTTCGGACTAGGGGTCCAAGAGACCCAGTACTTC; CDR3aa: CASSNFGLGVQETQYF
v_gene: TRBV6-6; abundance: .; d_gene: .; j_gene: TRBJ1-3; CDR3nt: TGTGCCAGCAGTTACACATCAGGGGTCCCTGGAAACACCATATATTTT; CDR3aa: CASSYTSGVPGNTIYF
v_gene: TRBV6-5; abundance: .; d_gene: .; j_gene: TRBJ2-3; CDR3nt: TGTGCCAGCAGGACCCAGGGATTCATCACAGATACGCAGTATTTT; CDR3aa: CASRTQGFITDTQYF
v_gene: TRBV6-1; abundance: .; d_gene: TRBD2; j_gene: TRBJ2-1; CDR3nt: TGTGCCAGCAGGAAACCGGGACTAGCGGGACATGAGCAGTTCTTC; CDR3aa: CASRKPGLAGHEQFF
v_gene: TRBV18; abundance: .; d_gene: TRBD1; j_gene: TRBJ1-2; CDR3nt: TGTGCCAGCTCACATGGACAGGGCTATGGCTACACCTTC; CDR3aa: CASSHGQGYGYTF
v_gene: TRBV5-8; abundance: .; d_gene: .; j_gene: TRBJ1-2; CDR3nt: TGTGCCAGCAGCCCGATGGGGGGTGGCTACACCTTC; CDR3aa: CASSPMGGGYTF
v_gene: TRBV5-1; abundance: .; d_gene: .; j_gene: TRBJ1-2; CDR3nt: TGCGCCAGCAGCTTGGAAAGGGGAAACTATGGCTACACCTTC; CDR3aa: CASSLERGNYGYTF
v_gene: TRBV16; abundance: .; d_gene: .; j_gene: TRBJ1-2; CDR3nt: TGTGCCAGCATAGCAGAGCTCAATGGCTACACCTTC; CDR3aa: CASIAELNGYTF
v_gene: TRBV19; abundance: once; d_gene: TRBD1; j_gene: TRBJ1-1; CDR3nt: TGTGCCAGTAGGTTGCAGGGGGGAGTCGCTGAAGCTTTCTTT; CDR3aa: CASRLQGGVAEAFF
v_gene: TRBV7-7; abundance: .; d_gene: TRBD2; j_gene: TRBJ2-2; CDR3nt: TGTGCTAGCAGCTTACTCCCTAGCGGGAGGGCCGAAGGCACCGGGGAGCTGTTTTTT; CDR3aa: CASSLLPSGRAEGTGELFF
v_gene: TRBV20-1; abundance: .; d_gene: .; j_gene: TRBJ1-2; CDR3nt: TGCAGTGACGTTCGGGAGGGGGGCTACACCTTC; CDR3aa: CSDVREGGYTF
v_gene: TRBV5-1; abundance: few; d_gene: .; j_gene: TRBJ2-7; CDR3nt: TGCGCCAGCAGCCCCTCTCTCGGCTACGAGCAGTACTTC; CDR3aa: CASSPSLGYEQYF
v_gene: TRBV27; abundance: .; d_gene: .; j_gene: TRBJ2-2; CDR3nt: TGTGCCAGCAGTTTATGGGGACACTACACCGGGGAGCTGTTTTTT; CDR3aa: CASSLWGHYTGELFF
v_gene: TRBV5-1; abundance: .; d_gene: TRBD1; j_gene: TRBJ1-1; CDR3nt: TGCGCCAGCAGCGCGGACAGGGCGTGGGCGGCTTTCTTT; CDR3aa: CASSADRAWAAFF
v_gene: TRBV30; abundance: once; d_gene: TRBD1; j_gene: TRBJ1-1; CDR3nt: TGTGCCTGGAGTAGGGGACAGGGGGGCACTGAAGCTTTCTTT; CDR3aa: CAWSRGQGGTEAFF
v_gene: TRBV2; abundance: .; d_gene: .; j_gene: TRBJ2-5; CDR3nt: TGTGCCGGGCGGAGCGGGCTCCAAGAGACCCAGTACTTC; CDR3aa: CAGRSGLQETQYF
v_gene: TRBV27; abundance: .; d_gene: TRBD2; j_gene: TRBJ2-7; CDR3nt: TGTGCCAGCAGTTTCGGAACTCCGGGACTAGCTTCGGGCGAGCAGTACTTC; CDR3aa: CASSFGTPGLASGEQYF
v_gene: TRBV27; abundance: .; d_gene: .; j_gene: TRBJ1-2; CDR3nt: TGTGCCAGCAGTTTATATGGCTTGGGGCGGAGCTATGGCTACACCTTC; CDR3aa: CASSLYGLGRSYGYTF
v_gene: TRBV6-1; abundance: .; d_gene: TRBD1; j_gene: TRBJ1-2; CDR3nt: TGTGCCAGCAGTGAAGTGTGGACAGGCCCTAACTATGGCTACACCTTC; CDR3aa: CASSEVWTGPNYGYTF
v_gene: TRBV27; abundance: .; d_gene: TRBD1; j_gene: TRBJ2-2; CDR3nt: TGTGCCAGCAGTTGGGGACAGGGGGCGTCCGGGGAGCTGTTTTTT; CDR3aa: CASSWGQGASGELFF
v_gene: TRBV30; abundance: .; d_gene: .; j_gene: TRBJ1-5; CDR3nt: TGTGCCTGGAGTGCCAGGGCAAATCAGCCCCAGCATTTT; CDR3aa: CAWSARANQPQHF
v_gene: TRBV19; abundance: .; d_gene: .; j_gene: TRBJ1-1; CDR3nt: TGTGCCAGTAGTATAGATCGCAGGGGTGAAGCTTTCTTT; CDR3aa: CASSIDRRGEAFF
v_gene: TRBV5-1; abundance: .; d_gene: .; j_gene: TRBJ2-3; CDR3nt: TGCGCCAGCAGATTGGAGGGGCTGGCAGATACGCAGTATTTT; CDR3aa: CASRLEGLADTQYF
v_gene: TRBV5-1; abundance: once; d_gene: TRBD1; j_gene: TRBJ1-1; CDR3nt: TGCGCCAGCAGCTTTTGGGGACAGGTCCGAACTGAAGCTTTCTTT; CDR3aa: CASSFWGQVRTEAFF
v_gene: TRBV6-6; abundance: .; d_gene: .; j_gene: TRBJ2-1; CDR3nt: TGTGCCTCAAACAGGCGGCCGTATTACAATGAGCAGTTCTTC; CDR3aa: CASNRRPYYNEQFF
v_gene: TRBV2; abundance: .; d_gene: .; j_gene: TRBJ1-2; CDR3nt: TGTGCCAGCATCGGAGGGGGGGCCTATGGCTACACCTTC; CDR3aa: CASIGGGAYGYTF
v_gene: TRBV19; abundance: .; d_gene: .; j_gene: TRBJ2-1; CDR3nt: TGTGCCAGTAGTAGTTTTCTTGACAGCTCCTACAATGAGCAGTTCTTC; CDR3aa: CASSSFLDSSYNEQFF
v_gene: TRBV12-5; abundance: .; d_gene: .; j_gene: TRBJ1-1; CDR3nt: TGTGCTAGTGGTTTCTCAGGGAACACTGAAGCTTTCTTT; CDR3aa: CASGFSGNTEAFF
v_gene: TRBV6-5; abundance: .; d_gene: .; j_gene: TRBJ2-1; CDR3nt: TGTGCCAGCAGTTCCCGGGACACCGATAGGGAGCAGTTCTTC; CDR3aa: CASSSRDTDREQFF
v_gene: TRBV5-1; abundance: .; d_gene: .; j_gene: TRBJ2-7; CDR3nt: TGCGCCAGCAGCTTCCCAAGTTCCCGGGGGGAGCAGTACTTC; CDR3aa: CASSFPSSRGEQYF
v_gene: TRBV27; abundance: .; d_gene: TRBD2; j_gene: TRBJ2-2; CDR3nt: TGTGCCAGCAGTTCCCCCCCAGCGGGAGCCGGCGGGGAGCTGTTTTTT; CDR3aa: CASSSPPAGAGGELFF
v_gene: TRBV15; abundance: few; d_gene: TRBD1; j_gene: TRBJ1-5; CDR3nt: TGTGCCACCAGGCTAGACAGGGGCAATCAGCCCCAGCATTTT; CDR3aa: CATRLDRGNQPQHF
v_gene: TRBV18; abundance: once; d_gene: TRBD2; j_gene: TRBJ2-7; CDR3nt: TGTGCCAGCTCACCACCTACTAGCGGGAGTTACGAGCAGTACTTC; CDR3aa: CASSPPTSGSYEQYF
v_gene: TRBV5-6; abundance: .; d_gene: .; j_gene: TRBJ1-1; CDR3nt: TGTGCCAGCAGGGTTACACAGGGAAACACTGAAGCTTTCTTT; CDR3aa: CASRVTQGNTEAFF
v_gene: TRBV6-1; abundance: .; d_gene: .; j_gene: TRBJ1-2; CDR3nt: TGTGCCAGCAGTGAAAACTCCGGGAGAAAACTCTATGGCTACACCTTC; CDR3aa: CASSENSGRKLYGYTF
v_gene: TRBV28; abundance: .; d_gene: TRBD2; j_gene: TRBJ2-3; CDR3nt: TGTGCCGGCCGGACTAGCGGGATTGATACGCAGTATTTT; CDR3aa: CAGRTSGIDTQYF